This T cell receptor beta chain was identified during a study of blood T cell repertoires in COVID-19. TCRdb's table, derived via immunoSEQ multiplex PCR, lists solely in-frame clones and lacks some. The table shows around 100,000 clones, with around nine tenths occurring only once. The germline V and J ends were trimmed by 6 bases and 8 bases, with 13 bases remaining between them. Per the germline V gene, CDR1 is MNHEY and CDR2 is SVGAGI. The CDR3 consists of 13 residues. The TCR originated in a man over 45 with active COVID-19. The source material was peripheral blood. The chain employs TRBV6-5 and TRBJ1-4; D gene ambiguous. The CDR3 DNA sequence: TGTGCCAGCAGGAGGGCAGACCGAGAAAAACTGTTTTTT. It specifies CASRRADREKLFF.